Sequencing of this TCR beta chain was carried out in a study of cytomegalovirus exposure and HLA in healthy donors. From germline, CDR1 is SGHNT and CDR2 YYREEE (reference sequence). The CDR3 is made up of 15 amino acids. The V segment lost 3 bases and the J segment 4 bases; nucleotides outside the gene matches: 6. As concerns this clone: The antigen is unknown.

Broader study findings: The study designated 150 or so TCR beta chains cytomegalovirus-associated. Rare TCR sequences predominated, though certain public TCRs were found in many donors. There were three CMV-associated chains whose specificity for CMV antigens was confirmed in vitro. Both high specificity and high sensitivity reportedly marked the classifier's diagnosis of cytomegalovirus status.

Assay: immunoSEQ multiplex PCR; the TCRdb copy retains only in-frame clones and omits some. The sample consists of about 74,000 clones, roughly 94% of them appearing once. The chain joins TRBV5-4 to TRBJ2-7, with 11 nucleotides matching TRBD1. The specimen sequenced was PBMCs. This sequence originates from a woman younger than 30 in good health and CMV-seropositive. The CDR3 sequence: CASSSPGQGEYEQYF. The CDR3 DNA reads as TGTGCCAGCAGCTCGCCGGGACAGGGGGAGTACGAGCAGTACTTC.